The 5 T cell receptor beta chains below were found in one sample sequenced in a study of T-cell memory formation after mild COVID-19. Each CDR3 protein is one row after TCRdb ran MiXCR on the 5' RACE reads. The sample includes 250,000 to 350,000 distinct CDR3 sequences, about a sixth of them seen just once. The sequencing input was PBMCs or a T cell subset sorted from them (not recorded which). All receptors derive from a man younger than 35 who had mild COVID-19 (a few samples of this study predate the infection). Cell type and time point are not known.

The CDR3 DNA reads TGCAGCGCCGTGGGTCTGAGTGGCTACACCTTC. It is translated as CSAVGLSGYTF. V usage is TRBV29-1 and J usage is TRBJ1-2; no reliable D call. V lost 7 bases to trimming and J lost 7 bases, with 13 bases between them. Per the germline V gene, CDR1 is SQVTM and CDR2 is ANQGSEA. The CDR3 spans 11 residues.

This clonotype was recorded a few times. This chain links TRBV3-1 with TRBJ1-4; 9 bases are a match to TRBD1. Per germline, CDR1 LGHDT and CDR2 YNNKEL (reference sequence). The CDR3 length is 16 residues. The V gene end was trimmed by 5 bases and the J gene end by 7 bases; junction bases not matched to a gene: 11. CDR3 in amino acids: CASSYTGQGRGEKLFF. The DNA of the CDR3 is TGTGCCAGCAGCTACACGGGACAGGGTCGGGGTGAAAAACTGTTTTTT.

In nucleotides, the CDR3 is TGTGCCAGCAGTGAGGATCCCTGGACGCAGTATTTT. This gives the protein CASSEDPWTQYF. The chain is built from TRBV9 and TRBJ2-3; D remains unclear. The CDR3 contains 12 residues. Germline V gene sequence: CDR1 SGDLS, CDR2 YYNGEE. Trimming left V 5 bases short and J 9 bases short, with 13 bases between.

V gene TRBV7-2 combines with J gene TRBJ2-5; unclear D gene. The CDR3 has 15 amino acids. From germline, CDR1 is SGHTA and CDR2 FQGNSA. V lost 0 bases, J lost 0 bases, and 8 bases lay in between. As DNA, the CDR3 is TGTGCCAGCAGCTTAGCGAGCTGGTACCAAGAGACCCAGTACTTC. Protein sequence: CASSLASWYQETQYF.

This clonotype was recorded a few times. The V call is TRBV20-1, the J call TRBJ2-7; 8 positions match TRBD1. V gave up 6 bases and J gave up 7 bases; unmatched junction bases: 11. CDR1 and CDR2 from the germline V gene are DFQATT and SNEGSKA (reference sequence). The CDR3 consists of 13 residues. The CDR3 nucleotides read TGCAGTGCCCCCCGGACAGGGTCGGTGGAGCAGTACTTC. It translates to CSAPRTGSVEQYF.